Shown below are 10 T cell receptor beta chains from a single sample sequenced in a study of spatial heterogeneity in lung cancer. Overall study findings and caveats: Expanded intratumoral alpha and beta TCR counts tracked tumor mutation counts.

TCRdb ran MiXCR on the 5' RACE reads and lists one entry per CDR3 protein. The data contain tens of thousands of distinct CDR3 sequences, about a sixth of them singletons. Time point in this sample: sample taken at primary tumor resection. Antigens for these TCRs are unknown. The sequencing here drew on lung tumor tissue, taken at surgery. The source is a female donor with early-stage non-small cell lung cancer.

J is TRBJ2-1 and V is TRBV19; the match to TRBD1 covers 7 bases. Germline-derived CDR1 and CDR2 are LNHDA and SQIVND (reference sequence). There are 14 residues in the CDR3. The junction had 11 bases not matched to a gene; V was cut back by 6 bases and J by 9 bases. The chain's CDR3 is CASRPDRTYGEQFF. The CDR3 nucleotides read TGTGCCAGTAGACCGGACAGGACCTACGGTGAGCAGTTCTTC.

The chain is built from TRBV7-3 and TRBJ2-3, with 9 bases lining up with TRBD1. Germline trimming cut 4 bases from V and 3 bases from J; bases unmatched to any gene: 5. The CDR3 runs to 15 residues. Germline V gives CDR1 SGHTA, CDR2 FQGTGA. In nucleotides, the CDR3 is TGTGCCAGCAGCTGGGGACAGGGATTAACAGATACGCAGTATTTT. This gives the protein CASSWGQGLTDTQYF. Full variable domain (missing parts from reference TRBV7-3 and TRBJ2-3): GAGVSQTPSNKVTEKGKYVELRCDPISGHTALYWYRQSLGQGPEFLIYFQGTGAADDSGLPNDRFFAVRPEGSVSTLKIQRTERGDSAVYLCASSWGQGLTDTQYFGPGTRLTVL.

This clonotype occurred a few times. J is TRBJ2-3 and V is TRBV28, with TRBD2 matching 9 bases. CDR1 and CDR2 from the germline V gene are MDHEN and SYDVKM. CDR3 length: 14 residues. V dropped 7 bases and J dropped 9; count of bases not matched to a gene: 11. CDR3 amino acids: CASTRKAGGITQYF. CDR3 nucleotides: TGTGCCAGCACCCGAAAAGCGGGAGGCATAACGCAGTATTTT.

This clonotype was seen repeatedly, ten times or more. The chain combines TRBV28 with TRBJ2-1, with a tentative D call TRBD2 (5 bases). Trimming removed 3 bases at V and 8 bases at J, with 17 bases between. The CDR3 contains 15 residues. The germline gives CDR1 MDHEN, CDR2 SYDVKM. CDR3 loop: CASSFEGVGKDEQFF. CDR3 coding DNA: TGTGCCAGCAGTTTTGAGGGAGTCGGTAAGGATGAGCAGTTCTTC.

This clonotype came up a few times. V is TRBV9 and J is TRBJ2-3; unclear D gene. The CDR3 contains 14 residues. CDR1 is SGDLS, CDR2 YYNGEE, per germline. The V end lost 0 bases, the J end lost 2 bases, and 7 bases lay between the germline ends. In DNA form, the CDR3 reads TGTGCCAGCAGCGTAGGGTCCCTCACAGATACGCAGTATTTT. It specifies CASSVGSLTDTQYF.

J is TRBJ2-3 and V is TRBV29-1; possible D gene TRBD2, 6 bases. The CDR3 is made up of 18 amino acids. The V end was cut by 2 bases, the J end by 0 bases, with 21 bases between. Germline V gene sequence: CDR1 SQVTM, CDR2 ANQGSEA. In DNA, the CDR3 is TGCAGCGTTGAAAAGACCACTAGCCCTCCCTATAGCACAGATACGCAGTATTTT. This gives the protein CSVEKTTSPPYSTDTQYF.

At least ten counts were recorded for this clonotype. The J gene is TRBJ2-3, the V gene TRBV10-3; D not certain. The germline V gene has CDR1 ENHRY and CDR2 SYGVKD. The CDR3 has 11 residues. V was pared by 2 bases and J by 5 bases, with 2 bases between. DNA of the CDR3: TGTGCCATCAGTGAGGGAGATACGCAGTATTTT. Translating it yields CAISEGDTQYF.

The CDR3 bases are TGTGCCAGCAGCTTAGGGGGGGCCAACGTCCTGACTTTC. Amino acid sequence: CASSLGGANVLTF. The chain carries TRBV7-2 and TRBJ2-6; D remains ambiguous. This CDR3 region has 13 residues. Germline-derived CDR1 and CDR2 are SGHTA and FQGNSA. The V end was cut by 1 base, the J end by 4 bases, with 2 bases between.

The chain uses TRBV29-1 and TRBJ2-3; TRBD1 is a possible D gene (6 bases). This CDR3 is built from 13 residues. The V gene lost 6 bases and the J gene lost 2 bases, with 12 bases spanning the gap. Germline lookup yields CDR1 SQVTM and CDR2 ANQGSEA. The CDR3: CSVGQLFTDTQYF. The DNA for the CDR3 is TGCAGCGTAGGACAGTTATTCACAGATACGCAGTATTTT.

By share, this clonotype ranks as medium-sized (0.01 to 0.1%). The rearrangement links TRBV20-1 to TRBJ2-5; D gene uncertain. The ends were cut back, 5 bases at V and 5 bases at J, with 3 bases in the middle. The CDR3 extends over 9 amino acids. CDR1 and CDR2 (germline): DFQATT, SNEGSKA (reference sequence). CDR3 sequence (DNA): TGCAGTGCTCCGGAGACCCAGTACTTC. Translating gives CSAPETQYF.